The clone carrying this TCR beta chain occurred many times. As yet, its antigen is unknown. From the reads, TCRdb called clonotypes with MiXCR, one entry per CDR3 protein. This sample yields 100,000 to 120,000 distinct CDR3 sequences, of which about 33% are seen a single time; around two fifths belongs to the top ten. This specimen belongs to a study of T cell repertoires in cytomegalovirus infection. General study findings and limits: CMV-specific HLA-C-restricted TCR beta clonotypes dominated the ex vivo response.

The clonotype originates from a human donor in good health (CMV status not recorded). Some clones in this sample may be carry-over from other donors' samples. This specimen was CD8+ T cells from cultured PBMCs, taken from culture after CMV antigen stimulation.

CDR3 protein: CASSLVTGAYNEQFF. The CDR3 coding sequence is TGTGCCAGCAGCTTAGTTACAGGGGCGTACAATGAGCAGTTCTTC. The gene calls are TRBV7-2 and TRBJ2-1, with 7 bases matching TRBD1. The V segment lost 1 base and the J segment 4 bases; nucleotides outside the gene matches: 4. CDR1 SGHTA and CDR2 FQGNSA come from the germline V gene. The CDR3 sequence is 15 residues long. The full variable domain, in which reference TRBV7-2 and TRBJ2-1 provide the parts outside the CDR3, is GAGVSQSPSNKVTEKGKDVELRCDPISGHTALYWYRQSLGQGLEFLIYFQGNSAPDKSGLPSDRFSAERTGGSVSTLTIQRTQQEDSAVYLCASSLVTGAYNEQFFGPGTRLTVL.